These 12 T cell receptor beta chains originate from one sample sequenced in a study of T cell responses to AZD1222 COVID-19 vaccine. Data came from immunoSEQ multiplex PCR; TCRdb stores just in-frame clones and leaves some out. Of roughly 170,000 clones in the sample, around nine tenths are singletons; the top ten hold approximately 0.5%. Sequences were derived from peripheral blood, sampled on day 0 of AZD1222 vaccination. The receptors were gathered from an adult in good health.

The DNA of the CDR3 is TGTGCCAGCAGGAATCCGGGACTAGCGGGGTTTGAGACCCAGTACTTC. Translated: CASRNPGLAGFETQYF. The V call is TRBV28, the J call TRBJ2-5, with TRBD2 matching 13 bases. This CDR3 spans 16 amino acids. Germline CDR1 and CDR2: MDHEN and SYDVKM. V shed 6 bases and J 5 bases; nucleotides not matched to a gene: 9.

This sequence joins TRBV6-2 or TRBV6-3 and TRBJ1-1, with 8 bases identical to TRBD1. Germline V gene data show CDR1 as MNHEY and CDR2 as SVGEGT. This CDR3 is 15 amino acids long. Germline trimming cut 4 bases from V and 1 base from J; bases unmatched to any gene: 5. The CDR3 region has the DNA TGTGCCAGCAGTTCCGGGGACAGGCCGAACACTGAAGCTTTCTTT. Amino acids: CASSSGDRPNTEAFF.

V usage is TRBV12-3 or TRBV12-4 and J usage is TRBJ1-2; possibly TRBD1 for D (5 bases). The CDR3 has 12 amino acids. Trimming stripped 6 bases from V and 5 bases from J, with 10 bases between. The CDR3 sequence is CASSLGEYGYTF. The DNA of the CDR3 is TGTGCCAGCAGCCTAGGGGAGTATGGCTACACCTTC.

CDR3 in DNA: TGTGCCAGCAGCAAAAGGGACAGGGGGTTTGCCAACACCGGGGAGCTGTTTTTT. Translating gives CASSKRDRGFANTGELFF. The genes are TRBV28 and TRBJ2-2, with TRBD1 matching 11 bases. CDR1 is MDHEN and CDR2 is SYDVKM in the germline V gene. The length of the CDR3 is 18 residues. Trimming at V came to 6 bases and at J to 2 bases, leaving 11 bases not matched to a gene. The whole variable domain, remainder taken from reference TRBV28 and TRBJ2-2, is DVKVTQSSRYLVKRTGEKVFLECVQDMDHENMFWYRQDPGLGLRLIYFSYDVKMKEKGDIPEGYSVSREKKERFSLILESASTNQTSMYLCASSKRDRGFANTGELFFGEGSRLTVL.

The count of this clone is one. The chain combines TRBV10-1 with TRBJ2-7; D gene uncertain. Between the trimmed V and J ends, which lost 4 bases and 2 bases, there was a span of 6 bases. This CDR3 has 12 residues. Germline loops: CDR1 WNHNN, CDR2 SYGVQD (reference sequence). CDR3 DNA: TGCGCCAGCAGTGTTGGGACCTACGAGCAGTACTTC. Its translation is CASSVGTYEQYF.

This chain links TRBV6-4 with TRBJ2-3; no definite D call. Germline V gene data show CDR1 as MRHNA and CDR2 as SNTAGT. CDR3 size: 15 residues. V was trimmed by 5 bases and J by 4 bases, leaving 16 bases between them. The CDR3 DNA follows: TGTGCCAGCAGTTTGACATTTTCCCAAGCAGATACGCAGTATTTT. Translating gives CASSLTFSQADTQYF.

The CDR3 sequence is CASSFPLLAGVWDTQYF. The CDR3 DNA reads TGTGCCAGCAGTTTCCCCCTACTAGCGGGAGTGTGGGATACGCAGTATTTT. V is TRBV28 and J is TRBJ2-3; 11 nucleotides match TRBD2. CDR1 MDHEN and CDR2 SYDVKM come from the germline V gene. Germline trimming cut 3 bases from V and 6 bases from J; bases unmatched to any gene: 11. The CDR3 sequence is 17 residues long. Full variable domain (rest looked up from reference TRBV28 and TRBJ2-3): DVKVTQSSRYLVKRTGEKVFLECVQDMDHENMFWYRQDPGLGLRLIYFSYDVKMKEKGDIPEGYSVSREKKERFSLILESASTNQTSMYLCASSFPLLAGVWDTQYFGPGTRLTVL.

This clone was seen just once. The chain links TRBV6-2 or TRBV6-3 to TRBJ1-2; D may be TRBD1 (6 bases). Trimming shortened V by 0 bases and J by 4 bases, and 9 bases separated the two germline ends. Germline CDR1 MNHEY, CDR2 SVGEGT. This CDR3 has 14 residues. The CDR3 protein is CASSYSGGGYGYTF. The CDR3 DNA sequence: TGTGCCAGCAGTTACTCAGGAGGGGGCTATGGCTACACCTTC.

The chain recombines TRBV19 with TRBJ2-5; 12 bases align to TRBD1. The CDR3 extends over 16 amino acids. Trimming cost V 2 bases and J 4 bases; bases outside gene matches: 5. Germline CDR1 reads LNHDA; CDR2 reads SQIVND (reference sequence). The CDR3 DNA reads TGTGCCAGTAGTATATTAGGGACAGGGGGCCTAGAGACCCAGTACTTC. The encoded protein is CASSILGTGGLETQYF.

CDR3 sequence (DNA): TGTGCCACCTCTGGGGGGGGTTTCGGCACTGAAGCTTTCTTT. It specifies CATSGGGFGTEAFF. The chain uses TRBV15 and TRBJ1-1; a possible D gene is TRBD1 (5 bases). Germline V CDR1 and CDR2: LNHNV, YYDKDF (reference sequence). Trimming removed 8 bases at V and 4 bases at J, with 17 bases between. The CDR3 runs to 14 residues.

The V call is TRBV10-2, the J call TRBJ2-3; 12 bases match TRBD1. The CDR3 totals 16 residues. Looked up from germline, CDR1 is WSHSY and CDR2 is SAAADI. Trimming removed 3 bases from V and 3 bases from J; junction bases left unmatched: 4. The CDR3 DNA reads TGCGCCAGCAGTGAACGGGACAGGGGGCGAACAGATACGCAGTATTTT. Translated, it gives CASSERDRGRTDTQYF.

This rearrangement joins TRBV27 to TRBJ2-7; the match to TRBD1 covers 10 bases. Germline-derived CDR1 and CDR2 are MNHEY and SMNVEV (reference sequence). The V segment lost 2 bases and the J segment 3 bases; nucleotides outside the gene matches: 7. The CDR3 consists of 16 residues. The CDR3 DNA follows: TGTGCCAGCAGTTTAGAGGGCGGGACAGGGGACTACGAGCAGTACTTC. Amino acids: CASSLEGGTGDYEQYF.